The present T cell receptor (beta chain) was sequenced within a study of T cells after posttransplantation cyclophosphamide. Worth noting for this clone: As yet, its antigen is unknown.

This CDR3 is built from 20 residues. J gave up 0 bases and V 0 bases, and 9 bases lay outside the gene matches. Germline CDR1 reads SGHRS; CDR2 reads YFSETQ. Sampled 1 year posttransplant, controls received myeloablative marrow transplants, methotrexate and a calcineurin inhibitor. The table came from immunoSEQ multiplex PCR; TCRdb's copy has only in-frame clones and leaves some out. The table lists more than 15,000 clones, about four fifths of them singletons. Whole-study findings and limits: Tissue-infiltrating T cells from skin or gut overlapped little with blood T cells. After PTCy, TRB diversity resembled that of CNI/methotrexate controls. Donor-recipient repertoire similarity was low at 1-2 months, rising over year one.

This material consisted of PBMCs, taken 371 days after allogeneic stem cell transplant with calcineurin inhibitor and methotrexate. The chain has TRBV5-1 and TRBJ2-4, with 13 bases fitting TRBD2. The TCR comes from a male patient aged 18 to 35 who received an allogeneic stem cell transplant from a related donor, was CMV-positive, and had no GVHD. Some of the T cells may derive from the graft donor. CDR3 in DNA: TGCGCCAGCAGCTTGGCCGGACTAGCGGGAGCTTCGGTAGCCAAAAACATTCAGTACTTC. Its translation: CASSLAGLAGASVAKNIQYF.